This T cell receptor beta chain was profiled in a study of blood T cell repertoires in COVID-19. Study overall: The United States, Italy and Spain provided the acute and convalescent COVID-19 samples.

Original processing notes: Amplification of reference gene primers was used by the study to estimate nucleated cell counts. Generated by immunoSEQ multiplex PCR, the TCRdb table keeps only in-frame clones and is missing some. The V and J calls and clone size were taken over from that table, and D and trimming were inferred from the DNA. The profile shows 300,000 or so clones, about 87% of them singletons. Trimming at V came to 0 bases and at J to 2 bases, leaving 5 bases not matched to a gene. The CDR3 is 16 residues long. Germline V lookup: CDR1 SGHNT, CDR2 YYREEE (reference sequence). The receptor was isolated from a woman in her thirties who had recovered from COVID-19. This rearrangement joins TRBV5-4 to TRBJ2-5; 9 bases agree with TRBD2. What was sequenced was peripheral blood. Here the CDR3 reads CASSLGAGGRQETQYF. The DNA for the CDR3 is TGTGCCAGCAGCTTGGGAGCGGGGGGTCGTCAAGAGACCCAGTACTTC.